The next 25 T cell receptor beta chains were all read from a single sample in a study of blood T cell repertoires in COVID-19. Some clones are missing from TCRdb's copy, which holds only in-frame ones; the method was immunoSEQ multiplex PCR. The sample records 270,000 or so clones, roughly 84% being singletons. Material for sequencing was PBMCs or T cells enriched from blood (not recorded which). The receptors originated from a man aged 45 to 65 who had recovered from COVID-19.

The chain is built from TRBV30 and TRBJ1-4, with a tentative D call TRBD1 (6 bases). CDR1 is GTSNPN and CDR2 is SVGIG in the germline V gene (reference sequence). The CDR3 has 13 amino acids. V lost 4 bases to trimming and J lost 7 bases, with 13 bases between them. For the CDR3, the DNA is TGTGCCTGGACCCCAGGGGAGGGTGAAAAACTGTTTTTT. Its translation is CAWTPGEGEKLFF.

Turning to this clone: Possible read error: a much larger clone is one base away. DNA for the CDR3: TGTGCCAGCAGCCCCGGGACCTACGAGCAGTACTTC. This encodes CASSPGTYEQYF. The chain has TRBV7-9 and TRBJ2-7; D is perhaps TRBD2 (5 bases). The germline V gene has CDR1 SEHNR and CDR2 FQNEAQ (reference sequence). This CDR3 spans 12 amino acids. The V and J ends lost 5 bases and 2 bases respectively, with 7 bases between them.

The CDR3 is CASSLGAGLGEKLFF. Written as DNA, the CDR3 is TGTGCCAGCAGCTTAGGGGCAGGACTGGGTGAAAAACTGTTTTTT. The chain joins TRBV7-9 to TRBJ1-4; D not resolved. CDR1 and CDR2 (germline): SEHNR, FQNEAQ (reference sequence). The CDR3 covers 15 residues. V was trimmed by 1 base and J by 7 bases, leaving 13 bases between them.

The gene calls are TRBV12-3 or TRBV12-4 and TRBJ2-1; 7 positions agree with TRBD2. The CDR3 is 12 residues long. Trimming cost V 3 bases and J 12 bases; bases outside gene matches: 5. In DNA, the CDR3 is TGTGCCAGCAGTTTCGGCGGCGGGAGGCAGTTCTTC. Amino acid sequence: CASSFGGGRQFF.

This clone has a handful of counts. The chain employs TRBV7-9 and TRBJ2-1; 12 bases are shared with TRBD2. This CDR3 comprises 15 residues. The J segment lost 6 bases and the V segment lost 5 bases, leaving 5 bases of the junction unmatched. CDR1 and CDR2 from the germline V gene are SEHNR and FQNEAQ (reference sequence). The CDR3 loop is CASSRTSGAPNEQFF. Written as DNA, the CDR3 is TGTGCCAGCAGCCGGACTAGCGGGGCCCCCAATGAGCAGTTCTTC.

This chain joins TRBV4-3 and TRBJ1-1, with a possible D match to TRBD1 (5 bases). Germline V lookup: CDR1 LGHNA, CDR2 YSLEER. Deletions cut 0 bases from V and 5 bases from J, with 13 bases between. There are 15 residues in the CDR3. The CDR3 DNA reads as TGCGCCAGCAGCCAAGATTTGCAGGGCTGGACTGAAGCTTTCTTT. Its translation: CASSQDLQGWTEAFF.

The CDR3 loop is CASSVGTGEVYEQYF. The CDR3 bases are TGTGCCAGTAGTGTTGGGACCGGGGAGGTCTACGAGCAGTACTTC. V usage is TRBV19 and J usage is TRBJ2-7; weak D call: TRBD2 (6 bases). In germline, CDR1 is LNHDA, CDR2 SQIVND (reference sequence). Trimming left V 5 bases short and J 3 bases short, with 17 bases between. This CDR3 spans 15 amino acids.

This chain uses TRBV6-5 with TRBJ2-1; 7 bases align to TRBD2. This CDR3 is built from 12 residues. Germline V gene sequence: CDR1 MNHEY, CDR2 SVGAGI. V dropped 10 bases and J dropped 11; count of bases not matched to a gene: 11. The CDR3 nucleotides read TGTGCCACCACAAGTAGCGGGTTAAAGCAGTTCTTC. Amino acid sequence: CATTSSGLKQFF.

The chain joins TRBV18 to TRBJ2-2, with TRBD1 identical over 11 bases. The CDR3 loop spans 14 amino acids. The germline CDR1 and CDR2 sequences are KGHSH and LQKENI. V lost 11 bases to trimming and J lost 4 bases; unmatched junction nucleotides: 6. The CDR3 region has the DNA TGTGCCGGCTGGACAGGGGGCGGCACCGGGGAGCTGTTTTTT. Its protein is CAGWTGGGTGELFF.

The chain uses TRBV9 and TRBJ1-2; D is unresolved. The CDR3 is 16 residues long. The germline gives CDR1 SGDLS, CDR2 YYNGEE. The V end lost 0 bases, the J end lost 0 bases, and 12 bases lay between the germline ends. The CDR3 loop is CASSVAYGYTNYGYTF. The CDR3 nucleotides read TGTGCCAGCAGCGTAGCTTACGGGTATACTAACTATGGCTACACCTTC.

The genes are TRBV7-2 and TRBJ1-5; no clear D gene. Per germline, CDR1 SGHTA and CDR2 FQGNSA. With 5 bases removed from V and 3 bases from J, the gap between germline ends came to 17 bases. The CDR3 length is 16 residues. The CDR3 region has the DNA TGTGCCAGCAGCCCGTCATCCGGGATGAACAATCAGCCCCAGCATTTT. Translation: CASSPSSGMNNQPQHF.

The J gene is TRBJ2-5, the V gene TRBV9, with D maybe TRBD2 (5 bases). From germline, CDR1 is SGDLS and CDR2 YYNGEE. Trimming took 8 bases from V and 3 from J, leaving 20 bases between them. The CDR3 runs 15 residues. As DNA, the CDR3 is TGTGCCAGTGGCCCCCCCGGGGTAACCGAAGAGACCCAGTACTTC. Translating it yields CASGPPGVTEETQYF.

The chain has TRBV28 and TRBJ2-7; 9 bases are shared with TRBD2. There are 15 residues in the CDR3. The J segment lost 4 bases and the V segment lost 2 bases, leaving 6 bases of the junction unmatched. Germline loops: CDR1 MDHEN, CDR2 SYDVKM. The CDR3 DNA reads TGTGCCAGCAGTTTAAGGGCGGGAGGGATGTACGAGCAGTACTTC. It codes for CASSLRAGGMYEQYF. Filled out from reference TRBV28 and TRBJ2-7, the complete variable domain reads DVKVTQSSRYLVKRTGEKVFLECVQDMDHENMFWYRQDPGLGLRLIYFSYDVKMKEKGDIPEGYSVSREKKERFSLILESASTNQTSMYLCASSLRAGGMYEQYFGPGTRLTVT.

V is TRBV5-1 and J is TRBJ2-5; TRBD2 aligns across 8 bases. CDR1 and CDR2 (germline): SGHRS, YFSETQ. CDR3 length: 18 amino acids. The J segment lost 4 bases and the V segment lost 0 bases, leaving 14 bases of the junction unmatched. Here the CDR3 reads CASSLGFAGGEQVETQYF. The CDR3, as DNA: TGCGCCAGCAGCTTGGGGTTCGCGGGGGGAGAGCAGGTAGAGACCCAGTACTTC.

The chain carries TRBV10-3 and TRBJ2-6; 9 positions agree with TRBD1. Germline V gene sequence: CDR1 ENHRY, CDR2 SYGVKD. The CDR3 extends over 17 amino acids. V gave up 8 bases and J gave up 4 bases; unmatched junction bases: 12. The CDR3 region has the DNA TGTGCCATCGGGGAAAGGACAGGGGTATCCGGGGCCAACGTCCTGACTTTC. As protein: CAIGERTGVSGANVLTF.

This chain connects TRBV5-4 to TRBJ2-7; TRBD1 agrees at 8 bases. Germline CDR1 SGHNT, CDR2 YYREEE (reference sequence). The CDR3 loop spans 14 amino acids. The junction had 4 bases not matched to a gene; V was cut back by 4 bases and J by 1 base. As DNA, the CDR3 is TGTGCCAGCAGCCCCGGGACAGGATCCTACGAGCAGTACTTC. Protein product: CASSPGTGSYEQYF.

The count of this clone is one. This chain connects TRBV27 to TRBJ1-2, with D tentatively TRBD1 (6 bases). Trimming stripped 6 bases from V and 4 bases from J, with 15 bases between. The CDR3 totals 14 residues. Germline V CDR1 and CDR2: MNHEY, SMNVEV (reference sequence). Here the CDR3 reads CASSLTGYGYGYTF. The CDR3 region has the DNA TGTGCCAGCAGCTTAACAGGGTACGGCTATGGCTACACCTTC.

This clone was recorded once. The chain links TRBV6-5 to TRBJ2-7, with 7 bases lining up with TRBD1. Per germline, CDR1 MNHEY and CDR2 SVGAGI. J lost 2 bases, V lost 6 bases, and 10 bases had no gene match. This CDR3 is built from 15 residues. The CDR3 coding sequence is TGTGCCAGCAGGGAGACAGGGCCGTCCACCTACGAGCAGTACTTC. Translation gives CASRETGPSTYEQYF.

This sequence joins TRBV30 and TRBJ1-4; 9 bases are a match to TRBD1. Germline V CDR1 and CDR2: GTSNPN, SVGIG (reference sequence). V shed 2 bases, J shed 8 bases, and the junction held 9 bases outside the gene matches. This CDR3 has 15 amino acids. The CDR3 sequence is CAWSTGDRVKEKLFF. CDR3 coding DNA: TGTGCCTGGAGTACCGGGGACAGGGTAAAGGAAAAACTGTTTTTT.

The chain uses TRBV10-1 and TRBJ2-2; 7 nucleotides agree with TRBD1. CDR3 length equals 15 residues. The germline V gene has CDR1 WNHNN and CDR2 SYGVQD (reference sequence). J was trimmed by 0 bases and V by 5 bases; bases with no gene match: 3. Written as DNA, the CDR3 is TGCGCCAGCAGTACCGGGACAGCGAACACCGGGGAGCTGTTTTTT. It yields the protein CASSTGTANTGELFF.

The chain couples TRBV27 to TRBJ2-7, with TRBD2 identical over 11 bases. Germline V CDR1 and CDR2: MNHEY, SMNVEV (reference sequence). With 4 bases clipped from V and 0 bases from J, the junction kept 11 bases outside the gene matches. This CDR3 has 18 amino acids. The CDR3 DNA is TGTGCCAGCAGTTGGGGGGGTGCCGGGACTAGCGGCTCCTACGAGCAGTACTTC. This translates into CASSWGGAGTSGSYEQYF.

V is TRBV7-9 and J is TRBJ2-1; D call uncertain. The CDR3 length is 18 residues. Germline V gene lookup returns CDR1 SEHNR and CDR2 FQNEAQ (reference sequence). V lost 5 bases to trimming and J lost 7 bases, with 27 bases between them. CDR3 bases: TGTGCCAGCAGCACCATGCGGATGGCTAGTACATTCCAAAATGAGCAGTTCTTC. Encoded protein: CASSTMRMASTFQNEQFF.

On this clone itself: Its ends do not fully match the called genes, so a read error is possible. The genes are TRBV5-1 and TRBJ1-2, with 7 bases aligning to TRBD1. Germline-derived CDR1 and CDR2 are SGHRS and YFSETQ. This CDR3 is built from 14 residues. CDR3 nucleotides: TGCGCCACCAGCCCGGCAGGGGGGCTCTATGGCTACACCTTC. This gives the protein CATSPAGGLYGYTF. Drawing the rest from reference TRBV5-1 and TRBJ1-2, the complete variable domain is KAGVTQTPRYLIKTRGQQVTLSCSPISGHRSVSWYQQTPGQGLQFLFEYFSETQRNKGNFPGRFSGRQFSNSRSEMNVSTLELGDSALYLCATSPAGGLYGYTFGSGTRLTVV.

This chain joins TRBV18 and TRBJ2-5, with a possible D match to TRBD1 (5 bases). Germline lookup yields CDR1 KGHSH and CDR2 LQKENI. The CDR3 sequence is 17 residues long. Trimming stripped 5 bases from V and 5 bases from J, with 24 bases between. CDR3 sequence (DNA): TGTGCCAGCTCAACATACCCGCCCCAGGGAATTCGGGAGACCCAGTACTTC. Translation gives CASSTYPPQGIRETQYF.

The J gene is TRBJ1-1, the V gene TRBV6-2 or TRBV6-3; D unresolved. The CDR3 has 15 amino acids. Germline V gene sequence: CDR1 MNHEY, CDR2 SVGEGT. V lost 2 bases to trimming and J lost 3 bases, with 13 bases between them. CDR3: CASSYGGRVYTEAFF. The CDR3 nucleotides read TGTGCCAGCAGTTACGGAGGGAGGGTGTACACTGAAGCTTTCTTT.